Shown below are 23 T cell receptor beta chains from a single sample sequenced in a study of identical twins. Using its own MiXCR run on the 5' RACE reads, TCRdb lists one record per CDR3 protein. The repertoire holds roughly 290,000 distinct CDR3 sequences, 8.5% to 9.5% seen once, with around 7.1% in the top ten. The same data also contributed to another study, on yellow fever vaccine responses in identical twins.

The sequenced sample consisted of CD8+ T cells sorted from blood. These receptors were taken from a woman younger than 35 in good health.

This clonotype was counted only a few times. The chain combines TRBV20-1 with TRBJ2-7; possible D gene TRBD2, 5 bases. The germline V and J ends were trimmed by 3 bases and 0 bases, with 9 bases remaining between them. Looked up from germline, CDR1 is DFQATT and CDR2 is SNEGSKA (reference sequence). The CDR3 totals 13 residues. CDR3 sequence: CSARRASSYEQYF. CDR3 DNA sequence: TGCAGTGCTAGGAGGGCCAGCTCCTACGAGCAGTACTTC.

The sample holds a few counts of this clonotype. CDR3 coding DNA: TGTGCCAGCAGTTACTCGCGGGGGGACAGCTCCTACGAGCAGTACTTC. It specifies CASSYSRGDSSYEQYF. The chain employs TRBV6-2 or TRBV6-3 and TRBJ2-7, with a tentative D call TRBD2 (8 bases). This CDR3 spans 16 amino acids. Looked up from germline, CDR1 is MNHEY and CDR2 is SVGEGT. V was clipped by 0 bases and J by 0 bases, with 12 bases between them.

This rearrangement joins TRBV11-2 to TRBJ2-1; 13 bases agree with TRBD2. The ends lost 5 bases at V and 3 bases at J; junction bases unmatched: 10. The CDR3 spans 18 residues. From germline, CDR1 is SGHAT and CDR2 FQNNGV. This CDR3 is CASSPGTSGKANYNEQFF. CDR3 DNA: TGTGCCAGCAGCCCAGGGACTAGCGGGAAGGCTAACTACAATGAGCAGTTCTTC.

This clonotype was found many times. The chain couples TRBV13 to TRBJ2-7; D might be TRBD1 or TRBD2, each matching 5 bases. The length of the CDR3 is 13 residues. V shed 5 bases and J shed 6 bases, with 14 bases lying between them. Germline CDR1 PRHDT, CDR2 FYEKMQ (reference sequence). The CDR3: CASSHGTTPEQYF. For the CDR3, the DNA is TGTGCCAGCAGCCACGGGACGACGCCCGAGCAGTACTTC.

There are many counts of this clonotype. CDR3 amino acids: CSVEEAPYEQYF. DNA of the CDR3: TGCAGCGTTGAAGAGGCCCCCTACGAGCAGTACTTC. The chain has TRBV29-1 and TRBJ2-7, with no clear D. The V end was cut by 0 bases, the J end by 2 bases, with 5 bases between. CDR1 and CDR2 (germline): SQVTM, ANQGSEA. This CDR3 comprises 12 residues.

This clonotype was counted many times. The gene calls are TRBV15 and TRBJ2-1, with D possibly matching TRBD1 (6 bases). The CDR3 runs 14 residues. The V gene lost 8 bases and the J gene lost 9 bases, with 20 bases spanning the gap. Germline CDR1 and CDR2: LNHNV and YYDKDF (reference sequence). The chain's CDR3 is CATGTPESWGEQFF. The CDR3 coding sequence is TGTGCCACCGGGACACCAGAGAGTTGGGGTGAGCAGTTCTTC.

This clonotype appeared many times. The V gene is TRBV29-1, the J gene TRBJ1-5, with 7 positions matching TRBD1. The CDR3 totals 15 residues. Trimming took 6 bases from V and 1 from J; bases not matched to a gene: 9. The germline gives CDR1 SQVTM, CDR2 ANQGSEA. The CDR3 DNA follows: TGCAGCGTCCTAGAACAGGGGATGAGCAATCAGCCCCAGCATTTT. Translating gives CSVLEQGMSNQPQHF.

This chain joins TRBV30 and TRBJ2-2; D not resolved. Deletions cut 0 bases from V and 2 bases from J, with 10 bases between. In germline, CDR1 is GTSNPN, CDR2 SVGIG (reference sequence). CDR3 length equals 15 residues. CDR3 sequence (DNA): TGTGCCTGGAGTGTACCCTCTGCCAACACCGGGGAGCTGTTTTTT. It is translated as CAWSVPSANTGELFF.

The sample holds many counts of this clonotype. The chain joins TRBV7-9 to TRBJ2-7, with TRBD2 as a possible D gene (5 bases). V was cut by 2 bases and J by 5 bases, with 7 bases left in between. CDR3 length: 12 amino acids. The germline V gene has CDR1 SEHNR and CDR2 FQNEAQ (reference sequence). DNA of the CDR3: TGTGCCAGCAGCTTATTGGGAGACGAGCAGTACTTC. It is translated as CASSLLGDEQYF.

The rearrangement joins TRBV20-1 to TRBJ2-1, with D possibly matching TRBD2 (6 bases). The germline V and J ends were trimmed by 1 base and 0 bases, with 7 bases remaining between them. This CDR3 contains 14 residues. In germline, CDR1 is DFQATT, CDR2 SNEGSKA (reference sequence). CDR3: CSARVADSYNEQFF. In DNA, the CDR3 is TGCAGTGCTAGAGTAGCGGACTCCTACAATGAGCAGTTCTTC.

This clonotype was detected a few times. The rearrangement joins TRBV15 to TRBJ2-7; TRBD1 aligns across 9 bases. The CDR3 runs to 15 residues. Losses at the gene ends were 3 bases for V and 5 bases for J; bases not matched to a gene: 8. CDR1 and CDR2 (germline): LNHNV, YYDKDF (reference sequence). The CDR3 is CATSRTPGQGDEQYF. Written as DNA, the CDR3 is TGTGCCACCAGCAGGACTCCGGGACAGGGTGACGAGCAGTACTTC.

The chain couples TRBV6-1 to TRBJ2-3; D not certain. The germline gives CDR1 MNHNS, CDR2 SASEGT. There are 16 residues in the CDR3. The germline V and J ends were trimmed by 6 bases and 0 bases, with 16 bases remaining between them. DNA for the CDR3: TGTGCCAGCAGGGATACTCCCACCTGGAGCACAGATACGCAGTATTTT. It yields the protein CASRDTPTWSTDTQYF.

This clonotype appeared many times. The rearrangement uses TRBV12-3 or TRBV12-4 and TRBJ1-1; D is unresolved. Trimming removed 3 bases at V and 5 bases at J, with 7 bases between. This CDR3 region has 12 residues. The CDR3: CASSFGRTEAFF. The CDR3, as DNA: TGTGCCAGCAGTTTTGGGAGGACTGAAGCTTTCTTT.

This clonotype turned up a few times. The chain uses TRBV7-9 and TRBJ2-1; D possibly corresponds to TRBD2 (5 bases). The germline gives CDR1 SEHNR, CDR2 FQNEAQ (reference sequence). Trimming left V 1 base short and J 2 bases short, with 12 bases between. CDR3 length: 16 amino acids. CDR3 sequence (DNA): TGTGCCAGCAGCTTAGACGGGCGGGCGGCCTACAATGAGCAGTTCTTC. It codes for CASSLDGRAAYNEQFF.

The sample holds many counts of this clonotype. This chain connects TRBV6-1 to TRBJ1-5; no clear D. The V end lost 2 bases, the J end lost 0 bases, and 5 bases lay between the germline ends. Germline lookup yields CDR1 MNHNS and CDR2 SASEGT. The CDR3 length is 14 residues. The CDR3 region has the DNA TGTGCCAGCAGTGAAAATTTTAGCAATCAGCCCCAGCATTTT. Protein sequence: CASSENFSNQPQHF.

The chain recombines TRBV4-1 with TRBJ2-3, with D hard to call. Per the germline V gene, CDR1 is MGHRA and CDR2 is YSYEKL. The V and J ends lost 1 base and 3 bases respectively, with 5 bases between them. This CDR3 has 13 residues. The CDR3 here is CASSQGRTDTQYF. CDR3 nucleotides: TGCGCCAGCAGCCAAGGCAGGACAGATACGCAGTATTTT.

This chain connects TRBV20-1 to TRBJ1-2; D might be TRBD1 (6 bases). The germline V gene encodes CDR1 DFQATT and CDR2 SNEGSKA (reference sequence). The V end was cut by 6 bases, the J end by 3 bases, with 11 bases between. This CDR3 has 12 residues. The CDR3 DNA follows: TGCAGTGCCTGGGGGCAGGACTATGGCTACACCTTC. Protein: CSAWGQDYGYTF.

There are a few counts of this clonotype. The chain employs TRBV7-8 and TRBJ2-7; 8 nucleotides match TRBD2. The V gene end was trimmed by 1 base and the J gene end by 0 bases; junction bases not matched to a gene: 11. The CDR3 totals 18 residues. Per germline, CDR1 SGHVS and CDR2 FQNEAQ. The CDR3 DNA follows: TGTGCCAGCAGCTTAGTCGGGGGAAGAGCGGGAGACTCCTACGAGCAGTACTTC. Encoded protein: CASSLVGGRAGDSYEQYF.

This clonotype was observed many times. The chain links TRBV19 to TRBJ2-7; no clear D gene. CDR3 length equals 15 residues. CDR1 and CDR2 from the germline V gene are LNHDA and SQIVND (reference sequence). V was trimmed by 3 bases and J by 2 bases, leaving 14 bases between them. Written as DNA, the CDR3 is TGTGCCAGTAGTATGTGGCTTCGTGGGACCTACGAGCAGTACTTC. Its translation is CASSMWLRGTYEQYF.

This clonotype has a handful of counts. The V call is TRBV4-3, the J call TRBJ2-3, with TRBD1 matching 9 bases. CDR1 and CDR2 (germline): LGHNA, YSLEER. The CDR3 spans 17 residues. V lost 2 bases and J lost 1; bases outside the gene matches: 7. The CDR3 protein is CASSQKPDRGGTDTQYF. Written as DNA, the CDR3 is TGCGCCAGCAGCCAAAAACCGGACAGGGGTGGCACAGATACGCAGTATTTT.

The chain joins TRBV6-2 or TRBV6-3 to TRBJ2-5; 13 bases fit TRBD2. The CDR3 has 15 residues. Trimming at V came to 6 bases and at J to 5 bases, leaving 6 bases not matched to a gene. Germline CDR1 reads MNHEY; CDR2 reads SVGEGT. The CDR3 nucleotides are TGTGCCAGCAGCCCCGGGACTAGCGGGATCGAGACCCAGTACTTC. Residues: CASSPGTSGIETQYF.

This clonotype was found many times. Germline is not matched at one junction end, which may reflect a read error. The chain combines TRBV29-1 with TRBJ2-5; possible D gene TRBD1, 6 bases. This CDR3 has 11 amino acids. The germline V gene encodes CDR1 SQVTM and CDR2 ANQGSEA. This CDR3 reads CSVEIRAGDLF. The CDR3 DNA sequence: TGCAGCGTTGAAATAAGGGCAGGGGACCTCTTC.

The CDR3 loop is CASREGSYGYTF. CDR3 DNA sequence: TGTGCCAGCAGGGAAGGAAGCTATGGCTACACCTTC. The chain recombines TRBV4-2 with TRBJ1-2; D is ambiguous. Germline lookup yields CDR1 LGHNA and CDR2 YNFKEQ. The CDR3 sequence is 12 residues long. Trimming removed 6 bases at V and 4 bases at J, with 9 bases between.